These T cell receptor beta chains were read from a single sample in a study of regulatory T cells in long-lasting Graves disease. TCRdb re-called the multiplex PCR reads through MiXCR, storing one row per CDR3 protein. The table has fewer than 450,000 distinct CDR3 sequences, about 15% seen once; the top ten hold about 7.6%. These data also formed part of another study, on T cells in Graves' hyperthyroidism and ophthalmopathy.

Sequences were derived from peripheral blood mononuclear cells (PBMCs), sampled at new diagnosis, from a patient treated with antithyroid drugs. Receptors were obtained from a woman aged 40 to 50 with Graves disease. The CDR3 runs from the conserved cysteine through the conserved F or W. D genes are given only for firm matches. Size is stated for part of the rows, as once, few or many counts, or as a class when the clone is expanded.

>TRBJ2-1|TRBV7-8|many|.
TGTGCCAGCAGCCTTGGGCCGGGGGACTACAATGAGCAGTTCTTC
CASSLGPGDYNEQFF
>TRBJ2-7|TRBV20-1|many|TRBD2
TGCAGTGCTTTGGGGACTAGCGGCTACGAGCAGTACTTC
CSALGTSGYEQYF
>TRBJ2-5|TRBV12-3/TRBV12-4|many|.
TGTGCCAGCAGTTTAACGGCCCAAGAGACCCAGTACTTC
CASSLTAQETQYF
>TRBJ2-6|TRBV2|many|TRBD1
TGTGCCAGCAGTGAAGCGGGGACAGGGACCTCACTTTCTGGGGCCAACGTCCTGACTTTC
CASSEAGTGTSLSGANVLTF
>TRBJ1-5|TRBV6-2/TRBV6-3|few|TRBD1
TGTGCCAGCAGGGGACAGGGGGCCGGCAATCAGCCCCAGCATTTT
CASRGQGAGNQPQHF
>TRBJ2-2|TRBV6-5|.|.
TGTGCCAGCAGTTATACGGTTGAATTATCCGGGGAGCTGGTTTTT
CASSYTVELSGELVF
>TRBJ2-2|TRBV7-6|many|TRBD2
TGTGCCAGCAGCTTATCCCAGACTAGCGGGAGGTTGGTGGAGCTGTTTTTT
CASSLSQTSGRLVELFF
>TRBJ2-2|TRBV2|many|TRBD2
TGTGCCAGCAGCGGGACTAGCGGGAGTGGCGCCGGGGAGCTGTTTTTT
CASSGTSGSGAGELFF
>TRBJ2-2|TRBV12-3/TRBV12-4|many|.
TGTGCCAGCAGTTTTCTCGGGACAAGGAACACCGGGGAGCTGTTTTTT
CASSFLGTRNTGELFF
>TRBJ1-2|TRBV6-1|few|.
TGTGCCAGCAGTAAAATACAGGGACGGAGCCATGGCTACACCTTC
CASSKIQGRSHGYTF
>TRBJ2-5|TRBV28|many|TRBD2
TGTGCCAGCACTGAGTCTAGCGGGAATCGGGAGACCCAGTACTTC
CASTESSGNRETQYF
>TRBJ2-1|TRBV27|.|TRBD2
TGTGCCAGCAGTTTAACGGGGACTAGCAAAAATGAGCAGTTCTTC
CASSLTGTSKNEQFF
>TRBJ2-3|TRBV4-1|.|.
TGCGCCAGCAGCCTAAGCAATGGACAGAAGGTCGCAGATACGCAGTATTTT
CASSLSNGQKVADTQYF
>TRBJ1-5|TRBV2|many|TRBD1
TGTGCCAGCAGTGAAAACAGGGGCCGCAATCAGCCCCAGCATTTT
CASSENRGRNQPQHF
>TRBJ2-5|TRBV6-5|once|.
TGTGCCAGCAGTTACGGGACCAGAGAGACCCAGTACTTC
CASSYGTRETQYF
>TRBJ2-7|TRBV19|.|.
TGTGCCAGTAGTATGGACATTGTTTCGCCCGTTGATGTCGAGCAGTACTTC
CASSMDIVSPVDVEQYF
>TRBJ1-1|TRBV6-2/TRBV6-3|.|TRBD1
TGTGCCAGCCGAAATGGACAGGTTAAGAACACTGAAGCTTTCTTT
CASRNGQVKNTEAFF
>TRBJ2-7|TRBV7-9|few|TRBD1
TGTGCCAGCAGCTCTTATGGACAGGGGAGCTCCTACGAGCAGTACTTC
CASSSYGQGSSYEQYF
>TRBJ2-7|TRBV6-1|few|.
TGTGCCAGCAGGCGAGGGACAGCTGGCGGGGGCGAGCAGTACTTC
CASRRGTAGGGEQYF
>TRBJ2-2|TRBV7-9|few|.
TGTGCCAGCAGCCCAGTTGCGAACACCGGGGAGCTGTTTTTT
CASSPVANTGELFF
>TRBJ2-5|TRBV5-1|many|TRBD2
TGCGCCAGCAGCCCGGGGACTAGCTCCCTCGGAGAGACCCAGTACTTC
CASSPGTSSLGETQYF
>TRBJ2-5|TRBV5-1|.|TRBD2
TGCGCCAGCAGCTGGACTAGCAGCCAAGAGACCCAGTACTTC
CASSWTSSQETQYF
>TRBJ2-4|TRBV29-1|many|.
TGCAGCGTTGAAGATCAGGGCCTAGCCCTAAACATTCAGTACTTC
CSVEDQGLALNIQYF
>TRBJ2-7|TRBV4-3|few|.
TGCGCCAGCAGCCAAGAACGTCGAGAACCGGGCTATGACGAGCAGTACTTC
CASSQERREPGYDEQYF
>TRBJ1-6|TRBV19|many|TRBD1
TGTGCCAGTAGTCCCGGACAGGGACCTTATTCACCCCTCCACTTT
CASSPGQGPYSPLHF
>TRBJ2-7|TRBV4-1|few|TRBD1
TGCGCCAGCGCCAGTGGGACAGGGACGAGGGAGCAGTACTTC
CASASGTGTREQYF
>TRBJ2-3|TRBV20-1|few|TRBD2
TGCAGTGCTAGAGGGGGGGCTAGCGGGGGCACAGATACGCAGTATTTT
CSARGGASGGTDTQYF
>TRBJ2-1|TRBV28|few|TRBD2
TGTGCCAGCAGTTTTGGACTAGCCACACCCTACAATGAGCAGTTCTTC
CASSFGLATPYNEQFF
>TRBJ2-1|TRBV6-5|.|TRBD2
TGTGCCAGCAGTTACAACCTGGGTGCGGGAGGGCGAGATGAGCAGTTCTTC
CASSYNLGAGGRDEQFF
>TRBJ2-2|TRBV6-2/TRBV6-3|.|.
TGTGCCAGCAGTTACTCGCCCCCCGGGGAGCTGTTTTTT
CASSYSPPGELFF
>TRBJ1-2|TRBV27|once|TRBD1
TGTGCCAGCAGCATATCAGGGGGTGCCTATGGCTACACCTTC
CASSISGGAYGYTF
>TRBJ2-1|TRBV6-5|many|.
TGTGCCAGCACTTCCTCGTGGGCAGCGGGTTCTTACAATGAGCAGTTCTTC
CASTSSWAAGSYNEQFF
>TRBJ2-5|TRBV4-1|.|TRBD2
TGCGCCAGCAGCCACTGGACTAGCGGCCAAGAGACCCAGTACTTC
CASSHWTSGQETQYF